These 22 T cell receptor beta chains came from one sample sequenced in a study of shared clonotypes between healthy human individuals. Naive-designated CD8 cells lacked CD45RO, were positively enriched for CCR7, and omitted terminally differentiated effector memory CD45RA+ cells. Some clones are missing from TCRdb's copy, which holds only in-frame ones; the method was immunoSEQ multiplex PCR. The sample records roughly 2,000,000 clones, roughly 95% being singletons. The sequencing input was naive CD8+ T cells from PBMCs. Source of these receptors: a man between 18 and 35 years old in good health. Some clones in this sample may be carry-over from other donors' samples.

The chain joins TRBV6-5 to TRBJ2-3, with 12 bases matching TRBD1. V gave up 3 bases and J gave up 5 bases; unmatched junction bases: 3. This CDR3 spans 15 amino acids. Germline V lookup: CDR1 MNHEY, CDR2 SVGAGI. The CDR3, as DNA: TGTGCCAGCAGTTATCGGGACAGGGGGCAAGATACGCAGTATTTT. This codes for CASSYRDRGQDTQYF.

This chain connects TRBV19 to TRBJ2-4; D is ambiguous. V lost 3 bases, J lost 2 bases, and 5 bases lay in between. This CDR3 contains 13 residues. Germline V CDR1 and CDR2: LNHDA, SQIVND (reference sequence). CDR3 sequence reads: CASSMAPKNIQYF. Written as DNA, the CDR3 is TGTGCCAGTAGTATGGCCCCCAAAAACATTCAGTACTTC.

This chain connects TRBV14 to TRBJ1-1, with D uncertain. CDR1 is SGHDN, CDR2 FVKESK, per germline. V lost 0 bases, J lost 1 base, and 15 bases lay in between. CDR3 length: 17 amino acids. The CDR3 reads CASSQEWATEGNTEAFF. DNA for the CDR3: TGTGCCAGCAGCCAAGAGTGGGCAACGGAGGGGAACACTGAAGCTTTCTTT.

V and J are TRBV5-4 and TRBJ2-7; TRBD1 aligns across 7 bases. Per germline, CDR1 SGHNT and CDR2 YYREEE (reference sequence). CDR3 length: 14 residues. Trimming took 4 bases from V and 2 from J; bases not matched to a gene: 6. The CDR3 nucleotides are TGTGCCAGCAGCCTACCGGGACAGACCTACGAGCAGTACTTC. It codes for CASSLPGQTYEQYF.

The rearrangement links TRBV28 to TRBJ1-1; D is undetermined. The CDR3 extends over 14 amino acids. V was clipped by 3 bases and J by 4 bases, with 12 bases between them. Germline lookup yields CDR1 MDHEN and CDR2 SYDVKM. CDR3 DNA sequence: TGTGCCAGCAGTTTCGGGGAAGTGTTCACTGAAGCTTTCTTT. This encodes CASSFGEVFTEAFF. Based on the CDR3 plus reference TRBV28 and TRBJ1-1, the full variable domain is DVKVTQSSRYLVKRTGEKVFLECVQDMDHENMFWYRQDPGLGLRLIYFSYDVKMKEKGDIPEGYSVSREKKERFSLILESASTNQTSMYLCASSFGEVFTEAFFGQGTRLTVV.

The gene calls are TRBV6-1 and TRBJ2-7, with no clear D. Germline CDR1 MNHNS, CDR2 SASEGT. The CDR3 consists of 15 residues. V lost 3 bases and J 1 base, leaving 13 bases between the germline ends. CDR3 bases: TGTGCCAGCAGTGACCGAGTAGTGATGTCCTACGAGCAGTACTTC. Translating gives CASSDRVVMSYEQYF.

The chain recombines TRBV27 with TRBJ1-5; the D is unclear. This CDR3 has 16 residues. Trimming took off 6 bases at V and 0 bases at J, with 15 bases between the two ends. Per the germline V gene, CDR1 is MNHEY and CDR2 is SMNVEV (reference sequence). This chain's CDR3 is CASRLHASGSNQPQHF. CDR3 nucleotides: TGTGCCAGCAGGCTCCACGCTTCGGGTAGCAATCAGCCCCAGCATTTT.

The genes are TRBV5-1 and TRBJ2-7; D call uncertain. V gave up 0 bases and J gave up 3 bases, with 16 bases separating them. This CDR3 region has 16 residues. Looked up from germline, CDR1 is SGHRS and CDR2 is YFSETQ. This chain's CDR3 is CASSLASAQRFYEQYF. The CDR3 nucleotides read TGCGCCAGCAGCTTGGCCTCCGCCCAACGATTCTACGAGCAGTACTTC.

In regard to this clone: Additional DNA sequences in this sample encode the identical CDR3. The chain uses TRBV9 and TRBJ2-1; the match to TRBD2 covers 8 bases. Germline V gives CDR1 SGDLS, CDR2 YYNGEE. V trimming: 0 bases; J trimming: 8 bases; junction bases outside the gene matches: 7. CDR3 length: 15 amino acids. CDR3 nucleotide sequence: TGTGCCAGCAGCGTAGGGGCGGGAGGAGGCGATGAGCAGTTCTTC. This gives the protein CASSVGAGGGDEQFF.

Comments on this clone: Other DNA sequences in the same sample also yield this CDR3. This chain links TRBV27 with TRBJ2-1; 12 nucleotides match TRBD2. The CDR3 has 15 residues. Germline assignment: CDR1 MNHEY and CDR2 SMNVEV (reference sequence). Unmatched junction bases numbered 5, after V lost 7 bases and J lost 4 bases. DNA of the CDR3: TGTGCCAGCACCAAAGGGACTAGCGGGTACAATGAGCAGTTCTTC. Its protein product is CASTKGTSGYNEQFF.

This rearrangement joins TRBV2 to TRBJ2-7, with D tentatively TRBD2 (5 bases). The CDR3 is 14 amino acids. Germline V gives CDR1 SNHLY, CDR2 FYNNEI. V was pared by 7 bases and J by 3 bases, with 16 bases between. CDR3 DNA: TGTGCCAGCAAAAGGGCAGCGGCACTCTACGAGCAGTACTTC. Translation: CASKRAAALYEQYF.

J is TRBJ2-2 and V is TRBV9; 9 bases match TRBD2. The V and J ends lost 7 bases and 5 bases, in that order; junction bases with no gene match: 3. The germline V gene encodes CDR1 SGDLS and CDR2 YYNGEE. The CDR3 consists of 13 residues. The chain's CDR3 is CASQTSGTGELFF. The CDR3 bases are TGTGCCAGCCAAACTAGCGGGACCGGGGAGCTGTTTTTT.

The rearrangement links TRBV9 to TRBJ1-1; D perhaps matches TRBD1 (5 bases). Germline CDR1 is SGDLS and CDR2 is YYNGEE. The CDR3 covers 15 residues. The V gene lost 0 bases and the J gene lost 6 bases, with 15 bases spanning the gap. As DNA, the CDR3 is TGTGCCAGCAGCGTAGTCGGGGGAACGGCGGCTGAAGCTTTCTTT. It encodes CASSVVGGTAAEAFF.

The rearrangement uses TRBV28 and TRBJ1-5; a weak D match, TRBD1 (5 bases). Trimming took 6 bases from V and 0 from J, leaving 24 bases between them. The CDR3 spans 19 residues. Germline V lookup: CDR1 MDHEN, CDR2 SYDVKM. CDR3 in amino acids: CASSPAAGTSVYSNQPQHF. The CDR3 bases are TGTGCCAGCAGCCCAGCGGCAGGGACTAGCGTTTATAGCAATCAGCCCCAGCATTTT. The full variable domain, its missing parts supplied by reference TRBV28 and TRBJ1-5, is DVKVTQSSRYLVKRTGEKVFLECVQDMDHENMFWYRQDPGLGLRLIYFSYDVKMKEKGDIPEGYSVSREKKERFSLILESASTNQTSMYLCASSPAAGTSVYSNQPQHFGDGTRLSIL.

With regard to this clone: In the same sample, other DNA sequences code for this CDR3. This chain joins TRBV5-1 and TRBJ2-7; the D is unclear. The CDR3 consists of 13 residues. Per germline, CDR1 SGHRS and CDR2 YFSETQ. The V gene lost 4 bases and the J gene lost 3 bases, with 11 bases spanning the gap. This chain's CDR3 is CASSPGRSYEQYF. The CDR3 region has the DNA TGCGCCAGCAGCCCCGGACGGAGCTACGAGCAGTACTTC.

CDR3 loop: CASSLSLAGVQETQYF. DNA of the CDR3: TGTGCCAGCAGTTTATCCCTAGCGGGAGTACAAGAGACCCAGTACTTC. J is TRBJ2-5 and V is TRBV28; 10 bases fit TRBD2. CDR3 length: 16 amino acids. With V trimmed by 1 base and J by 2 bases, 4 bases remained unmatched. Germline loops: CDR1 MDHEN, CDR2 SYDVKM.

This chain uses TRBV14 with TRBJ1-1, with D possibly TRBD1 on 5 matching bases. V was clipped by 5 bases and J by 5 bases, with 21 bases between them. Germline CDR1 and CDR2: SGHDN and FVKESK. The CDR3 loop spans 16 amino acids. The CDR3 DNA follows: TGTGCCAGCAGCGACCCGGGCTCGGCAGGGTGGACTGAAGCTTTCTTT. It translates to CASSDPGSAGWTEAFF.

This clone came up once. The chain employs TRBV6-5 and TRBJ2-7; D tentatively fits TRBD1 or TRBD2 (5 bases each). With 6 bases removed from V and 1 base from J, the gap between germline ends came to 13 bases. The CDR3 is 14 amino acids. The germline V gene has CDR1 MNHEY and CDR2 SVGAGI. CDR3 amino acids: CASSERGGSYEQYF. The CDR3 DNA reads TGTGCCAGCAGCGAACGGGGCGGTTCCTACGAGCAGTACTTC.

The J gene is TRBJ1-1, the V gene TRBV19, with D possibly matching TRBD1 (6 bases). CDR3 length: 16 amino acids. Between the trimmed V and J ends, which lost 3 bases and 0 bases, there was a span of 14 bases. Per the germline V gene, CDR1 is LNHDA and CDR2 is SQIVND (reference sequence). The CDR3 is CASSMFRGFLNTEAFF. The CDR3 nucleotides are TGTGCCAGTAGTATGTTCAGGGGATTTTTGAACACTGAAGCTTTCTTT.

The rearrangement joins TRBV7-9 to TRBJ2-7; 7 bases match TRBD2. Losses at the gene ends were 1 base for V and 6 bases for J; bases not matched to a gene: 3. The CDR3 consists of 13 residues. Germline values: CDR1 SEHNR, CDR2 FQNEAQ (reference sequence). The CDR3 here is CASSLGGGFEQYF. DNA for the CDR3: TGTGCCAGCAGCTTAGGCGGGGGTTTCGAGCAGTACTTC.

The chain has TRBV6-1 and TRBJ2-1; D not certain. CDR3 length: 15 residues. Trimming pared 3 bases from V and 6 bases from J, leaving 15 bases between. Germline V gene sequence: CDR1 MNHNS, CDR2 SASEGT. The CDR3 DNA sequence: TGTGCCAGCAGTGACTTTTCTCAATCCCGCAATGAGCAGTTCTTC. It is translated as CASSDFSQSRNEQFF.

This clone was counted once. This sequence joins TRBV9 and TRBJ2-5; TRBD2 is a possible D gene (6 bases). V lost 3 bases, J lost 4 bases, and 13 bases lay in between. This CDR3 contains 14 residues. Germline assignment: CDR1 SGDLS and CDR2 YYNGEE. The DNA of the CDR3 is TGTGCCAGCAGCGAAGGAGGGGACCCAGAGACCCAGTACTTC. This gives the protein CASSEGGDPETQYF.